This T cell receptor (beta chain) originates from a study of cytomegalovirus exposure and HLA in healthy donors. About the research overall: Sequencing of 150 million to 200 million T cells in an earlier analysis found more than 100 million unique TCR beta sequences.

On this clone itself: Antigen unknown.

Findings and caveats of the study: Specificity for CMV antigens was confirmed in vitro for three of the CMV-associated chains.

This CDR3 has 12 amino acids. V shed 6 bases, J shed 3 bases, and the junction held 4 bases outside the gene matches. Germline CDR1 reads SQVTM; CDR2 reads ANQGSEA. Primers included in the PCR were 60 Vbeta and 13 Jbeta primers. TCRdb keeps only in-frame clones here, not all; method: immunoSEQ multiplex PCR. The sample carries approximately 70,000 clones, 72% recorded once. Material for sequencing was PBMCs. This chain joins TRBV29-1 and TRBJ2-7, with 8 bases fitting TRBD1. The receptor comes from a woman aged 40 to 49 in good health and CMV-seropositive. CDR3 coding DNA: TGCAGCGTGACAGGACAGGGCTACGAGCAGTACTTC. Protein: CSVTGQGYEQYF.